What follows are 23 T cell receptor beta chains derived from one specimen sequenced in a study of shared T cell receptors in the human thymus (dated by TCRdb to 2020 to 2023). The protocol used for the library was the immunoSEQ multiplex PCR assay. TCRdb mirrors the immuneACCESS table, restricted to in-frame sequences. Some clones are absent from its copies; in checked studies, under half trace to an unresolved V gene, and the reason for the others is unknown. The sample yields hundreds of thousands of clones; over 75% were counted once. Over 0.008% of the sample is in the top ten clones. This sample was shared with a second study, whose subject was human thymus T cells.

The source material was thymocytes. The receptors shown here come from a boy in the first two years of life with a congenital heart defect. Donor details come from another sample of the same person, matched by shared clones.

The CDR3 bases are TGTGCCAGCAGCTTATCAGGGGGAGTCCTCAATGAGCAGTTCTTC. Amino acids: CASSLSGGVLNEQFF. The chain combines TRBV7-9 with TRBJ2-1; 7 bases match TRBD1. Germline CDR1 is SEHNR and CDR2 is FQNEAQ (reference sequence). Trimming removed 2 bases from V and 6 bases from J; junction bases left unmatched: 7. The CDR3 has 15 amino acids.

The chain joins TRBV5-4 to TRBJ1-2, with D possibly TRBD1 on 5 matching bases. Trimming stripped 1 base from V and 5 bases from J, with 18 bases between. The CDR3 contains 16 residues. The germline CDR1 and CDR2 sequences are SGHNT and YYREEE (reference sequence). This CDR3 is CASSLQSGIPLYGYTF. The DNA of the CDR3 is TGTGCCAGCAGCTTGCAATCAGGGATCCCTCTTTATGGCTACACCTTC.

The sample holds one count of this clone. This chain joins TRBV21-1 and TRBJ1-2; the D call TRBD1 from the table was never checked on the DNA. TRBV21-1 is a pseudogene. The CDR3 totals 15 residues. The CDR3 DNA is TGTGCCAGCAGCAAACGGGACAGGGGGTATGATGGCTACACCTTC. This codes for CASSKRDRGYDGYTF.

This clone was picked up one time. The V call is TRBV19, the J call TRBJ2-7, with TRBD2 matching 9 bases. V shed 5 bases and J 2 bases; nucleotides not matched to a gene: 7. Germline V gene sequence: CDR1 LNHDA, CDR2 SQIVND (reference sequence). CDR3 length: 15 residues. The CDR3 nucleotides are TGTGCCAGTAGTCGGGCTAGCGGGGCCACCTACGAGCAGTACTTC. Protein sequence: CASSRASGATYEQYF.

CDR3 in amino acids: CASSLGAGRSTYEQYF. The DNA of the CDR3 is TGTGCCAGCAGCTTAGGGGCAGGGCGATCAACCTACGAGCAGTACTTC. The J gene is TRBJ2-7, the V gene TRBV7-3, with TRBD1 as a possible D gene (5 bases). V was clipped by 2 bases and J by 2 bases, with 16 bases between them. The germline gives CDR1 SGHTA, CDR2 FQGTGA. This CDR3 is built from 16 residues.

V and J are TRBV27 and TRBJ2-7, with 11 positions matching TRBD2. The CDR3 covers 14 residues. J lost 1 base, V lost 8 bases, and 4 bases had no gene match. The germline gives CDR1 MNHEY, CDR2 SMNVEV (reference sequence). CDR3 sequence (DNA): TGTGCCAGCGGGGGGACTAGCGGATCCTACGAGCAGTACTTC. Its protein product is CASGGTSGSYEQYF.

J is TRBJ2-6 and V is TRBV14, with 8 bases aligning to TRBD1. The CDR3 totals 18 residues. CDR1 is SGHDN and CDR2 is FVKESK in the germline V gene. J was trimmed by 0 bases and V by 3 bases; bases with no gene match: 7. The CDR3, as DNA: TGTGCCAGCAGCCATCTACGGACAGGGAGCTCTGGGGCCAACGTCCTGACTTTC. It yields the protein CASSHLRTGSSGANVLTF.

The chain couples TRBV25-1 to TRBJ2-2; TRBD1 aligns across 9 bases. The CDR3 is 16 amino acids. V gave up 8 bases and J gave up 2 bases; unmatched junction bases: 9. CDR1 and CDR2 (germline): MGHDK, SYGVNS. DNA for the CDR3: TGTGCCAGCCTACAGGGACAGGGTAACAACACCGGGGAGCTGTTTTTT. Protein sequence: CASLQGQGNNTGELFF.

The rearrangement joins TRBV6-4 to TRBJ2-3; TRBD1 is a possible D gene (5 bases). Germline CDR1 is MRHNA and CDR2 is SNTAGT. The length of the CDR3 is 13 residues. Trimming removed 5 bases from V and 6 bases from J, with 12 bases in between. CDR3 nucleotide sequence: TGTGCCAGCAGTCCAGGGTCCCCCGATACGCAGTATTTT. It is translated as CASSPGSPDTQYF.

V and J are TRBV27 and TRBJ2-6; D is possibly TRBD1 (6 bases). Germline V CDR1 and CDR2: MNHEY, SMNVEV (reference sequence). V dropped 7 bases and J dropped 0 bases, with 7 bases sitting between them. The CDR3 is 14 amino acids. Here the CDR3 reads CASNRVSGANVLTF. CDR3 nucleotides: TGTGCCAGCAACAGGGTCTCTGGGGCCAACGTCCTGACTTTC.

The J gene is TRBJ1-2, the V gene TRBV28, with D possibly being TRBD1 (5 bases). The germline V gene encodes CDR1 MDHEN and CDR2 SYDVKM. This CDR3 comprises 14 residues. Trimming stripped 6 bases from V and 5 bases from J, with 16 bases between. The CDR3 coding sequence is TGTGCCAGCAGCCGCCCGGGCAAGGGGTATGGCTACACCTTC. It encodes CASSRPGKGYGYTF.

CDR3 amino acids: CASSLEAVGLASGLVEQYF. As DNA, the CDR3 is TGTGCCAGCAGCTTAGAAGCGGTGGGTTTGGCTAGCGGGCTGGTCGAGCAGTACTTC. The rearrangement uses TRBV11-2 and TRBJ2-7; TRBD2 matches at 8 bases. The CDR3 has 19 residues. Unmatched junction bases numbered 19, after V lost 0 bases and J lost 6 bases. Germline V gene lookup returns CDR1 SGHAT and CDR2 FQNNGV. Filled out from reference TRBV11-2 and TRBJ2-7, the complete variable domain reads EAGVAQSPRYKIIEKRQSVAFWCNPISGHATLYWYQQILGQGPKLLIQFQNNGVVDDSQLPKDRFSAERLKGVDSTLKIQPAKLEDSAVYLCASSLEAVGLASGLVEQYFGPGTRLTVT.

The V gene is TRBV25-1, the J gene TRBJ2-1; weak D call: TRBD1 (5 bases). The CDR3 has 10 amino acids. The V gene's germline CDR1 is MGHDK and CDR2 SYGVNS. Trimming pared 6 bases from V and 8 bases from J, leaving 5 bases between. This chain's CDR3 is CASRGDEQFF. The CDR3 nucleotides read TGTGCCAGCAGAGGGGATGAGCAGTTCTTC.

The genes are TRBV5-4 and TRBJ2-4; D possibly corresponds to TRBD1 (5 bases). Germline-derived CDR1 and CDR2 are SGHNT and YYREEE (reference sequence). The ends were cut back, 4 bases at V and 3 bases at J, with 14 bases in the middle. The CDR3 is 15 residues long. For the CDR3, the DNA is TGTGCCAGCAGCCCAGGGCAGGGTGTCAAAAACATTCAGTACTTC. This sequence encodes CASSPGQGVKNIQYF.

This chain links TRBV30 with TRBJ1-3, with D possibly matching TRBD1 (6 bases). V dropped 6 bases and J dropped 2 bases, with 29 bases sitting between them. Per germline, CDR1 GTSNPN and CDR2 SVGIG (reference sequence). This CDR3 contains 19 residues. The DNA for the CDR3 is TGTGCCTGCCCGCCCGGGACCCCGGGGACATTGCGGGCTGGAAACACCATATATTTT. Translation gives CACPPGTPGTLRAGNTIYF.

The chain combines TRBV19 with TRBJ2-1; D is possibly TRBD2 (5 bases). Germline V lookup: CDR1 LNHDA, CDR2 SQIVND (reference sequence). Trimming shortened V by 1 base and J by 4 bases, and 11 bases separated the two germline ends. The CDR3 is made up of 15 amino acids. The CDR3 loop is CASSIGGRNYNEQFF. In nucleotides, the CDR3 is TGTGCCAGTAGTATAGGAGGGAGAAATTACAATGAGCAGTTCTTC.

The rearrangement uses TRBV28 and TRBJ1-1; unclear D gene. The CDR3 extends over 10 amino acids. Per the germline V gene, CDR1 is MDHEN and CDR2 is SYDVKM. Trimming took off 11 bases at V and 7 bases at J, with 11 bases between the two ends. This CDR3 is CAAIGVEAFF. CDR3 coding DNA: TGTGCCGCCATCGGAGTTGAAGCTTTCTTT.

The chain joins TRBV28 to TRBJ2-2, with 7 positions matching TRBD2. V trimming: 6 bases; J trimming: 5 bases; junction bases outside the gene matches: 9. CDR3 length: 15 amino acids. Germline assignment: CDR1 MDHEN and CDR2 SYDVKM. This chain's CDR3 is CASSGGTANTGELFF. The CDR3 DNA is TGTGCCAGCAGCGGGGGGACGGCAAATACCGGGGAGCTGTTTTTT.

This chain links TRBV10-3 with TRBJ1-4, with 7 bases identical to TRBD1. Germline CDR1 and CDR2: ENHRY and SYGVKD. The CDR3 has 20 residues. Trimming removed 1 base from V and 4 bases from J; junction bases left unmatched: 18. The CDR3 loop is CAISEFGLDQGQIFNEKLFF. CDR3 nucleotide sequence: TGTGCCATCAGTGAGTTCGGTCTAGATCAGGGACAGATCTTTAATGAAAAACTGTTTTTT.

V is TRBV9 and J is TRBJ2-5; 13 nucleotides line up with TRBD2. This CDR3 has 17 residues. Germline V gene data show CDR1 as SGDLS and CDR2 as YYNGEE. Germline trimming cut 4 bases from V and 2 bases from J; bases unmatched to any gene: 8. CDR3 nucleotide sequence: TGTGCCAGCAGCCCGAGGACTAGCGGGAGTCCGCAAGAGACCCAGTACTTC. Protein sequence: CASSPRTSGSPQETQYF.

The chain employs TRBV14 and TRBJ2-3, with 11 positions matching TRBD2. The CDR3 is made up of 19 amino acids. Germline V gene sequence: CDR1 SGHDN, CDR2 FVKESK. V shed 2 bases and J 2 bases; nucleotides not matched to a gene: 12. In DNA form, the CDR3 reads TGTGCCAGCAGCCAACAGACACCGACTAGCGGGGTCCACACAGATACGCAGTATTTT. Protein sequence: CASSQQTPTSGVHTDTQYF.

The chain recombines TRBV27 with TRBJ2-7; maybe TRBD1 (6 bases). CDR3 size: 15 residues. Germline CDR1 reads MNHEY; CDR2 reads SMNVEV (reference sequence). V was pared by 1 base and J by 3 bases, with 13 bases between. Here the CDR3 reads CASSLLQGTSYEQYF. For the CDR3, the DNA is TGTGCCAGCAGTTTATTACAGGGTACTAGCTACGAGCAGTACTTC.

The chain links TRBV4-3 to TRBJ2-3; maybe TRBD2 (6 bases). Trimming took 1 base from V and 6 from J, leaving 14 bases between them. The CDR3 totals 15 residues. Germline loops: CDR1 LGHNA, CDR2 YSLEER. CDR3 sequence reads: CASSQGRDLMDTQYF. DNA of the CDR3: TGCGCCAGCAGCCAAGGTAGGGACTTGATGGATACGCAGTATTTT.